This note documents a single T cell receptor (beta chain) sequence. Its antigen remains unidentified. The CDR3 is made up of 13 amino acids. V was clipped by 0 bases and J by 5 bases, with 6 bases between them. Germline-derived CDR1 and CDR2 are SGHRS and YFSETQ. This record belongs to a study of T-cell memory formation after mild COVID-19. Looking at the study overall: TCR clusters largely stayed donor specific. Study results and limitations: CD4/CD8 balance held among clones contracting day 15 to 85, and later expanders leaned CD4+.

TCRdb recomputed calls from the 5' RACE reads with MiXCR, one row per CDR3 protein. In the table there are about 200,000 distinct CDR3 sequences, just over 9.5% of which are singletons. V is TRBV5-1 and J is TRBJ2-1; D uncertain. The source is a man between 18 and 35 years old who had mild COVID-19 (a few samples of this study predate the infection). Cell type and time point are not known. Sequencing was performed on PBMCs or a T cell subset sorted from them (not recorded which). The CDR3 DNA sequence: TGCGCCAGCAGCTTGGAAGGACACAATGAGCAGTTCTTC. It is translated as CASSLEGHNEQFF.